Shown below are 10 T cell receptor beta chains from a single sample sequenced in a study of blood T cell repertoires in COVID-19. Repertoires were generated with immunoSEQ multiplex PCR, while TCRdb's copy carries only in-frame clones and drops some. The sample yields approximately 260,000 clones, roughly 83% seen once. Sequencing input: peripheral blood. The receptors stem from a man between 60 and 75 years old who had recovered from COVID-19.

The V call is TRBV14, the J call TRBJ2-2; D may be TRBD2 (6 bases). CDR1 SGHDN and CDR2 FVKESK come from the germline V gene. V dropped 3 bases and J dropped 5 bases, with 16 bases sitting between them. The CDR3 length is 16 residues. The CDR3 loop reads CASSQWTGVRTGELFF. For the CDR3, the DNA is TGTGCCAGCAGCCAGTGGACGGGGGTGCGGACCGGGGAGCTGTTTTTT. The full variable domain, rest sourced from reference TRBV14 and TRBJ2-2, is EAGVTQFPSHSVIEKGQTVTLRCDPISGHDNLYWYRRVMGKEIKFLLHFVKESKQDESGMPNNRFLAERTGGTYSTLKVQPAELEDSGVYFCASSQWTGVRTGELFFGEGSRLTVL.

The chain uses TRBV7-3 and TRBJ2-3; 8 nucleotides align to TRBD1. The CDR3 is 15 residues long. The V and J ends lost 2 bases and 7 bases, in that order; junction bases with no gene match: 8. Germline V lookup: CDR1 SGHTA, CDR2 FQGTGA. The chain's CDR3 is CASSLEVTGVNTQYF. CDR3 DNA: TGTGCCAGCAGCTTAGAAGTGACAGGGGTAAATACGCAGTATTTT.

The rearrangement uses TRBV19 and TRBJ2-7; D is possibly TRBD2 (6 bases). Germline V gives CDR1 LNHDA, CDR2 SQIVND (reference sequence). V gave up 7 bases and J gave up 0 bases, with 16 bases separating them. The CDR3 runs 15 residues. The CDR3 DNA reads as TGTGCCAGTACCAAGGGAGCGGGTCTCTCCTACGAGCAGTACTTC. This translates into CASTKGAGLSYEQYF. Full variable domain (rest looked up from reference TRBV19 and TRBJ2-7): DGGITQSPKYLFRKEGQNVTLSCEQNLNHDAMYWYRQDPGQGLRLIYYSQIVNDFQKGDIAEGYSVSREKKESFPLTVTSAQKNPTAFYLCASTKGAGLSYEQYFGPGTRLTVT.

The chain carries TRBV7-9 and TRBJ1-1; 7 bases match TRBD1. V dropped 1 base and J dropped 1; count of bases not matched to a gene: 6. Germline V lookup: CDR1 SEHNR, CDR2 FQNEAQ (reference sequence). The CDR3 runs to 16 residues. CDR3 nucleotide sequence: TGTGCCAGCAGCTTAGGGCACCAGGGGGAGAACACTGAAGCTTTCTTT. It encodes CASSLGHQGENTEAFF.

This chain links TRBV28 with TRBJ1-2, with 8 bases that match TRBD1. Germline V gene lookup returns CDR1 MDHEN and CDR2 SYDVKM. With 3 bases clipped from V and 8 bases from J, the junction kept 14 bases outside the gene matches. The CDR3 loop spans 16 amino acids. As DNA, the CDR3 is TGTGCCAGCAGTTTCGGCCCCGGCCGGACAGGGCTCGGCTACACCTTC. Its protein product is CASSFGPGRTGLGYTF.

This rearrangement joins TRBV7-2 to TRBJ2-4; D unresolved. CDR1 is SGHTA, CDR2 FQGNSA, per germline. The CDR3 spans 16 residues. V lost 2 bases to trimming and J lost 0 bases, with 11 bases between them. The CDR3 sequence: CASSLSGQLAKNIQYF. Here the CDR3 DNA reads TGTGCCAGCAGCTTATCAGGTCAGCTAGCCAAAAACATTCAGTACTTC.

This chain joins TRBV5-1 and TRBJ2-5; 8 positions match TRBD2. This CDR3 comprises 16 residues. The V and J ends lost 0 bases and 4 bases, in that order; junction bases with no gene match: 8. The germline gives CDR1 SGHRS, CDR2 YFSETQ. CDR3 bases: TGCGCCAGCAGCTTGGAGGGAGGCGGGGGGCGAGAGACCCAGTACTTC. This encodes CASSLEGGGGRETQYF. The full variable domain, completed using reference TRBV5-1 and TRBJ2-5, is KAGVTQTPRYLIKTRGQQVTLSCSPISGHRSVSWYQQTPGQGLQFLFEYFSETQRNKGNFPGRFSGRQFSNSRSEMNVSTLELGDSALYLCASSLEGGGGRETQYFGPGTRLLVL.

The count of this clone is one. The chain links TRBV5-8 to TRBJ1-4, with a tentative D call TRBD1 (6 bases). Germline V gives CDR1 SGHTS, CDR2 YDEGEE. The CDR3 has 16 amino acids. Between the trimmed V and J ends, which lost 0 bases and 6 bases, there was a span of 15 bases. The CDR3 DNA is TGTGCCAGCAGCTTGGGATCAGGGGCAGCGGATGAAAAACTGTTTTTT. Translation gives CASSLGSGAADEKLFF.

The chain carries TRBV5-6 and TRBJ2-1, with 11 bases matching TRBD2. Germline V gene data show CDR1 as SGHDT and CDR2 as YYEEEE. J lost 7 bases, V lost 1 base, and 4 bases had no gene match. This CDR3 spans 15 amino acids. CDR3 protein: CASSLRASGGNEQFF. The CDR3 DNA sequence: TGTGCCAGCAGCTTGAGGGCTAGCGGGGGGAATGAGCAGTTCTTC.

On this clone: One end of the junction is discordant with germline, which a read error may explain. The chain combines TRBV2 with TRBJ2-1; 10 bases align to TRBD2. CDR3 length: 14 amino acids. Germline V gives CDR1 SNHLY, CDR2 FYNNEI. CDR3 sequence: CTSRASGSHNEQFF. The CDR3 DNA reads as TGTACCAGCAGGGCTAGCGGGAGCCACAATGAGCAGTTCTTC.